This TCR beta chain is from a study of T cells after yellow fever vaccination. For the study at large: Any fraction with a low cell number was prepared using SMART-Seq v4 Ultra Low Input.

Trimming took 0 bases from V and 2 from J, leaving 14 bases between them. CDR3 length: 16 amino acids. CDR1 is LGHNA and CDR2 is YSLEER in the germline V gene. Whole-study findings and limits: A weaker but faster secondary response was observed, peaking on day 5 versus 15.

TCRdb ran MiXCR on the 5' RACE reads and lists one entry per CDR3 protein. This table holds hundreds of thousands of distinct CDR3 sequences, approximately 13% found once. This clonotype occurred a few times. Its antigen is currently unknown. The sequence was obtained from a man younger than 45 who received the YFV17D yellow fever vaccine. The J gene is TRBJ2-7, the V gene TRBV4-3; perhaps TRBD2 as D (5 bases). The material sequenced was PBMCs, taken on the day of the yellow fever booster vaccination. The CDR3 DNA reads TGCGCCAGCAGCCAAGATCCGTACGGGATAGCCTACGAGCAGTACTTC. The encoded protein is CASSQDPYGIAYEQYF.